This paragraph covers one TCR beta chain sequence. This table comes from immunoSEQ multiplex PCR, and its TCRdb copy is limited to in-frame clones, with some not included. The repertoire includes around 180,000 clones, approximately 90% of them detected once, and about 2.6% sits in the top ten. Deletions cut 3 bases from V and 4 bases from J, with 14 bases between. Germline lookup yields CDR1 SGDLS and CDR2 YYNGEE. The CDR3 length is 15 residues. These data belong to a study of T cell responses to AZD1222 COVID-19 vaccine. The receptor's source is an adult in good health. This sample comprised peripheral blood, obtained on day 0 of AZD1222 vaccination. The chain combines TRBV9 with TRBJ2-1; D may be TRBD1 or TRBD2 (5 bases each). CDR3 nucleotides: TGTGCCAGCAGCGCTACCGGGACGACTTACAATGAGCAGTTCTTC. Translated, it gives CASSATGTTYNEQFF.